These 22 T cell receptor beta chains were sequenced from one sample in a study of vaccination and CD4 T cells after COVID-19. The study sequenced cultured CD4+ T cell DNA using the Oncomine TCR Beta short-read assay. From the PCR reads, TCRdb called clonotypes with MiXCR, one entry per CDR3 protein. In the table there are about 20,000 distinct CDR3 sequences, around 55% of which are singletons. Treatment given: approximately 9-day PBMC culture with coronavirus spike peptide pools or control peptides (ViraFEST assay). These receptors' antigens are unknown. The material sequenced was CD4+ T cells from blood, cultured in vitro. These receptors all come from a human donor who had recovered from COVID-19.

This sequence joins TRBV20-1 and TRBJ1-1; weak D call: TRBD1 (6 bases). CDR3 length: 15 amino acids. Looked up from germline, CDR1 is DFQATT and CDR2 is SNEGSKA (reference sequence). V dropped 0 bases and J dropped 5 bases, with 16 bases sitting between them. This chain's CDR3 is CSARDPGRGGTEAFF. For the CDR3, the DNA is TGCAGTGCTAGAGACCCTGGCAGGGGAGGTACTGAAGCTTTCTTT.

The DNA for the CDR3 is TGTGCCACCAGTGATTCGCAGCCGCCCCAAGAGACCCAGTACTTC. Protein: CATSDSQPPQETQYF. This chain uses TRBV24-1 with TRBJ2-5; D gene uncertain. Per the germline V gene, CDR1 is KGHDR and CDR2 is SFDVKD. The CDR3 contains 15 residues. Trimming cost V 2 bases and J 1 base, with 10 bases left between them.

The chain combines TRBV2 with TRBJ2-3, with 10 bases matching TRBD2. CDR3 size: 17 residues. Germline V gene lookup returns CDR1 SNHLY and CDR2 FYNNEI. V lost 2 bases, J lost 3 bases, and 8 bases stayed unmatched. CDR3 residues: CASSERERGGGTDTQYF. CDR3 nucleotide sequence: TGTGCCAGCAGTGAACGGGAGCGGGGGGGCGGGACAGATACGCAGTATTTT.

The genes are TRBV18 and TRBJ1-2; D may be TRBD1 (6 bases). The CDR3 covers 15 residues. With 6 bases removed from V and 4 bases from J, the gap between germline ends came to 18 bases. Germline loops: CDR1 KGHSH, CDR2 LQKENI. The CDR3 sequence: CASSHDRWDSYGYTF. In DNA, the CDR3 is TGTGCCAGCTCCCATGACAGGTGGGATTCCTATGGCTACACCTTC.

The chain is built from TRBV20-1 and TRBJ2-3, with D unclear. The CDR3 contains 15 residues. Trimming shortened V by 5 bases and J by 1 base, and 16 bases separated the two germline ends. CDR1 DFQATT and CDR2 SNEGSKA come from the germline V gene (reference sequence). This CDR3 is CSAGSRIRGTDTQYF. In nucleotides, the CDR3 is TGCAGTGCTGGATCCCGTATAAGGGGCACAGATACGCAGTATTTT.

The J gene is TRBJ2-7, the V gene TRBV2, with D perhaps given as TRBD1 or TRBD2 (5 bases each). The CDR3 consists of 14 residues. Between the trimmed V and J ends, which lost 3 bases and 4 bases, there was a span of 13 bases. Looked up from germline, CDR1 is SNHLY and CDR2 is FYNNEI. The CDR3, as DNA: TGTGCCAGCAGTGATGAGGGGCACCGGTACGAGCAGTACTTC. Its protein product is CASSDEGHRYEQYF.

This chain uses TRBV2 with TRBJ1-5; D remains ambiguous. V was trimmed by 6 bases and J by 1 base, leaving 4 bases between them. The germline CDR1 and CDR2 sequences are SNHLY and FYNNEI. This CDR3 comprises 12 residues. The CDR3: CASSQSNQPQHF. The CDR3 nucleotides are TGTGCCAGCAGCCAGAGCAATCAGCCCCAGCATTTT.

In its sample, this clonotype was seen a few times. The chain carries TRBV5-4 and TRBJ1-6; D is ambiguous. CDR1 SGHNT and CDR2 YYREEE come from the germline V gene (reference sequence). With 4 bases removed from V and 7 bases from J, the gap between germline ends came to 15 bases. There are 15 residues in the CDR3. CDR3 loop: CASSDDIRENSPLHF. CDR3 nucleotide sequence: TGTGCCAGCAGCGACGATATTCGGGAGAATTCACCCCTCCACTTT.

The rearrangement joins TRBV6-1 to TRBJ2-4, with 7 bases matching TRBD2. CDR1 MNHNS and CDR2 SASEGT come from the germline V gene. The CDR3 spans 14 residues. The junction had 13 bases not matched to a gene; V was cut back by 8 bases and J by 9 bases. CDR3 nucleotide sequence: TGTGCCAGCCGTCGGGAGTGGCTAGCGGCCATTCAGTACTTC. It specifies CASRREWLAAIQYF.

The rearrangement joins TRBV9 to TRBJ1-5, with D perhaps matching TRBD1 (5 bases). The CDR3 extends over 14 amino acids. V shed 2 bases and J shed 3 bases, with 9 bases lying between them. Germline loops: CDR1 SGDLS, CDR2 YYNGEE. CDR3 in DNA: TGTGCCAGCAGCGTTGCAGGGTTCAATCAGCCCCAGCATTTT. It codes for CASSVAGFNQPQHF.

The V call is TRBV27, the J call TRBJ2-7; tentatively, D is TRBD1 (5 bases). The germline V gene has CDR1 MNHEY and CDR2 SMNVEV (reference sequence). The V end lost 7 bases, the J end lost 3 bases, and 10 bases lay between the germline ends. There are 12 residues in the CDR3. CDR3 protein: CASIKRGYEQYF. Written as DNA, the CDR3 is TGTGCCAGCATCAAAAGGGGCTACGAGCAGTACTTC.

As concerns this clonotype: One end of the junction is discordant with germline, which a read error may explain. This chain links TRBV5-1 with TRBJ1-1; 8 bases fit TRBD1. The germline V gene encodes CDR1 SGHRS and CDR2 YFSETQ. The length of the CDR3 is 15 residues. The CDR3 spells CASSWRDRLNIEAFF. DNA of the CDR3: TGCGCCAGCAGCTGGCGGGACAGGTTGAACATTGAAGCTTTCTTT.

This chain connects TRBV29-1 to TRBJ1-2; TRBD1 aligns across 7 bases. V dropped 3 bases and J dropped 3; count of bases not matched to a gene: 1. This CDR3 has 12 amino acids. Germline CDR1 SQVTM, CDR2 ANQGSEA. Here the CDR3 DNA reads TGCAGCGTTGACAGGGGGGACTATGGCTACACCTTC. Residues: CSVDRGDYGYTF.

This clonotype was seen only a few times. This chain connects TRBV2 to TRBJ2-3; 10 bases agree with TRBD2. Germline lookup yields CDR1 SNHLY and CDR2 FYNNEI. The CDR3 totals 14 residues. The V segment lost 6 bases and the J segment 2 bases; nucleotides outside the gene matches: 2. The CDR3 protein is CASRGTSATDTQYF. Here the CDR3 DNA reads TGTGCCAGCAGAGGGACTAGCGCCACAGATACGCAGTATTTT.

V is TRBV20-1 and J is TRBJ2-5, with 8 bases fitting TRBD1. Germline CDR1 and CDR2: DFQATT and SNEGSKA (reference sequence). V gave up 6 bases and J gave up 2 bases; unmatched junction bases: 5. CDR3 length: 13 amino acids. The CDR3 coding sequence is TGCAGTGCCGTATACAGGGGGCAAGAGACCCAGTACTTC. Amino acid sequence: CSAVYRGQETQYF.

This clonotype came up a few times. CDR3 amino acids: CAWTVGGGIQYF. The CDR3 bases are TGTGCCTGGACTGTTGGAGGAGGCATTCAGTACTTC. The chain recombines TRBV30 with TRBJ2-4, with D tentatively TRBD2 (5 bases). This CDR3 has 12 amino acids. Germline-derived CDR1 and CDR2 are GTSNPN and SVGIG (reference sequence). Trimming cost V 4 bases and J 9 bases, with 13 bases left between them.

The chain links TRBV18 to TRBJ2-1; 9 bases are shared with TRBD2. Germline V lookup: CDR1 KGHSH, CDR2 LQKENI. The CDR3 is 15 amino acids. After removal of 0 bases from V and 9 bases from J, the junction contained 6 bases not matched to a gene. CDR3 loop: CASSPPSLAGREQFF. CDR3 nucleotides: TGTGCCAGCTCACCACCATCCCTAGCGGGGCGTGAGCAGTTCTTC.

This clonotype was seen only a few times. At one of its ends the junction is not consistent with the germline gene, which may arise from a read error. The chain has TRBV24-1 and TRBJ1-2, with 9 bases aligning to TRBD1. In germline, CDR1 is KGHDR, CDR2 SFDVKD. The CDR3 has 17 amino acids. CDR3 DNA: TGTGCCACCAGTGATCATCGGACTACAGGGGGCGCGGATGGCTACATCTTC. Its translation: CATSDHRTTGGADGYIF.

This chain joins TRBV24-1 and TRBJ2-3; 7 nucleotides line up with TRBD2. V dropped 5 bases and J dropped 6; count of bases not matched to a gene: 10. This CDR3 has 15 amino acids. Germline V gene data show CDR1 as KGHDR and CDR2 as SFDVKD. This CDR3 is CATSGGLDTGDTQYF. DNA for the CDR3: TGTGCCACCAGTGGTGGACTAGACACCGGGGATACGCAGTATTTT.

The chain combines TRBV20-1 with TRBJ1-2; D not resolved. The CDR3 consists of 8 residues. Germline V gene data show CDR1 as DFQATT and CDR2 as SNEGSKA (reference sequence). The CDR3 sequence is CGMGGYTF. The CDR3 bases are TGCGGAATGGGAGGCTACACCTTC.

In DNA, the CDR3 is TGCAGTGCTCAGAGGGAGGGAGGCACTGAAGCTTTCTTT. Its protein is CSAQREGGTEAFF. The gene calls are TRBV20-1 and TRBJ1-1; D remains ambiguous. Trimming stripped 5 bases from V and 4 bases from J, with 14 bases between. Per germline, CDR1 DFQATT and CDR2 SNEGSKA (reference sequence). The CDR3 covers 13 residues.

This clonotype was observed a single time. The rearrangement uses TRBV6-1 and TRBJ2-1, with D maybe TRBD2 (6 bases). V was shortened by 8 bases and J by 6 bases, with 29 bases between the two germline ends. Germline-derived CDR1 and CDR2 are MNHNS and SASEGT. This CDR3 comprises 18 residues. The CDR3 loop is CASATSSWTIRRVNEQFF. The CDR3 DNA follows: TGTGCCAGCGCGACATCATCATGGACAATTCGGAGGGTCAATGAGCAGTTCTTC.